A selection of T cell receptor beta chains follows, all from one sample in a study of cytomegalovirus exposure and HLA in healthy donors. The data were produced by immunoSEQ multiplex PCR, yet TCRdb's version contains in-frame clones alone and is incomplete. The table lists fewer than 150,000 clones, 70% to 80% of them singletons, with 2.5% to 3.5% in the top ten. Input material: PBMCs. The receptor source for this set is a man aged 25-40 years in good health and CMV-seronegative. Each CDR3 is given without its conserved first and last residue.

CDR3 protein: ASLPTGTEIQPQH
J gene: TRBJ1-5
V gene: TRBV28

CDR3 protein: ASSLSSRGSPIYEQY
J gene: TRBJ2-7
V gene: TRBV27

CDR3 protein: ASSFRGGTTTDTQY
J gene: TRBJ2-3
V gene: TRBV9

CDR3 protein: ASSYTSGSRTYEQY
J gene: TRBJ2-7
V gene: TRBV11-2

CDR3 protein: ASSPRGGVDTEAF
J gene: TRBJ1-1
V gene: TRBV4-3

CDR3 protein: ASSVGIAPVEKLF
J gene: TRBJ1-4
V gene: TRBV9

CDR3 protein: AAAIGAGGYEQY
J gene: TRBJ2-7
V gene: TRBV6-5

CDR3 protein: ASSLQGQETQY
J gene: TRBJ2-5
V gene: TRBV5-4

CDR3 protein: ASSQDPSPRVVEF
J gene: TRBJ2-1
V gene: TRBV4-3

CDR3 protein: ASSVSSGAQETQY
J gene: TRBJ2-5
V gene: TRBV9

CDR3 protein: ASSRTGPNEQF
J gene: TRBJ2-1
V gene: TRBV19

CDR3 protein: ASRTEGARYGYT
J gene: TRBJ1-2
V gene: TRBV6-7

CDR3 protein: ASSSGTTNTGELF
J gene: TRBJ2-2
V gene: TRBV6-6

CDR3 protein: ASSLVDRSIPSTDTQY
J gene: TRBJ2-3
V gene: TRBV5-6

CDR3 protein: ASTQRGGSNEQF
J gene: TRBJ2-1
V gene: TRBV5-6

CDR3 protein: ASSLQTGSSYEQY
J gene: TRBJ2-7
V gene: TRBV27

CDR3 protein: ASSLLGQGKFFAAF
J gene: TRBJ1-1
V gene: TRBV28

CDR3 protein: ASSTQGARGTGELF
J gene: TRBJ2-2
V gene: TRBV13

CDR3 protein: ASSLDGAVTDTQY
J gene: TRBJ2-3
V gene: TRBV7-9

CDR3 protein: ASSYQGDETQY
J gene: TRBJ2-5
V gene: TRBV5-4

CDR3 protein: SVEGRDTQY
J gene: TRBJ2-3
V gene: TRBV29-1

CDR3 protein: ASREREVNEQF
J gene: TRBJ2-1
V gene: TRBV6-6

CDR3 protein: ASSSPGADGYT
J gene: TRBJ1-2
V gene: TRBV5-1

CDR3 protein: ASSESDVRELRDTEAF
J gene: TRBJ1-1
V gene: TRBV10-1

CDR3 protein: ASSQGTGGFQETQY
J gene: TRBJ2-5
V gene: TRBV6-1

CDR3 protein: ASSLYGRQGNQPQH
J gene: TRBJ1-5
V gene: TRBV7-8

CDR3 protein: ASSSTGGAPNEKLF
J gene: TRBJ1-4
V gene: TRBV7-2

CDR3 protein: ASSVHRNYGYT
J gene: TRBJ1-2
V gene: TRBV7-2